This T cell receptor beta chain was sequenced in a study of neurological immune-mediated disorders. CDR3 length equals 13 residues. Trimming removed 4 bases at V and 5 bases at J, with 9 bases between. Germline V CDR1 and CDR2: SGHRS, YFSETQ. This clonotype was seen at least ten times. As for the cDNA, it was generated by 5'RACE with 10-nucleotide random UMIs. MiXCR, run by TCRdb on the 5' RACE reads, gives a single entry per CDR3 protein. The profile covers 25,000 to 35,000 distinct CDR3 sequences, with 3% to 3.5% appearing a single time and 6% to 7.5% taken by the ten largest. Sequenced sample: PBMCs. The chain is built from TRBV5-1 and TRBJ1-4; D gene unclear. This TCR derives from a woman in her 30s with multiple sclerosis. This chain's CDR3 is CASSNRNNEKLFF. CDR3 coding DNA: TGCGCCAGCAGCAATCGGAACAATGAAAAACTGTTTTTT.